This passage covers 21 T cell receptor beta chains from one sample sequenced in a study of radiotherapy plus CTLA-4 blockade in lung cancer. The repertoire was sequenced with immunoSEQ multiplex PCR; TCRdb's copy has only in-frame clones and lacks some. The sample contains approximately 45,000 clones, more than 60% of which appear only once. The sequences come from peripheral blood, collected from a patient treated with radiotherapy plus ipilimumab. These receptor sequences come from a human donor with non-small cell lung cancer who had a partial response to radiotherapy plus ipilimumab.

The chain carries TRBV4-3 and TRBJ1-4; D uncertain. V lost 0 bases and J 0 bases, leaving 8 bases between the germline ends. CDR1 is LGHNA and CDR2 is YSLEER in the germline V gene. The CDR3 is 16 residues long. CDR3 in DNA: TGCGCCAGCAGCCAAGAGTGGGGAGCAACTAATGAAAAACTGTTTTTT. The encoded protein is CASSQEWGATNEKLFF.

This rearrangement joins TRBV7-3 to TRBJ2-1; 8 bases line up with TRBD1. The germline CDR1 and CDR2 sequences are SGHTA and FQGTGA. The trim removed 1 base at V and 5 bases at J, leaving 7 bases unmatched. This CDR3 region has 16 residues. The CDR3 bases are TGTGCCAGCAGCTTAATAGGCCAGGGGGCGAACAATGAGCAGTTCTTC. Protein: CASSLIGQGANNEQFF.

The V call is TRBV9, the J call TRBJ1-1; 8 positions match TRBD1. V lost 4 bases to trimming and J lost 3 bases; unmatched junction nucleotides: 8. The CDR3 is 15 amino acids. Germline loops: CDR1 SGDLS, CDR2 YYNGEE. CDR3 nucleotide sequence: TGTGCCAGCAGCAAGTCGCCAGGGGGCGACACTGAAGCTTTCTTT. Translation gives CASSKSPGGDTEAFF.

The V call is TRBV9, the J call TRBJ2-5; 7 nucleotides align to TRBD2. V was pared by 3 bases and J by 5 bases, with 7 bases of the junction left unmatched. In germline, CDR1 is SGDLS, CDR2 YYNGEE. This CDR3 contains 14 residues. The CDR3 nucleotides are TGTGCCAGCAGCGCCAGACTAGCCGGGGAGACCCAGTACTTC. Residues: CASSARLAGETQYF.

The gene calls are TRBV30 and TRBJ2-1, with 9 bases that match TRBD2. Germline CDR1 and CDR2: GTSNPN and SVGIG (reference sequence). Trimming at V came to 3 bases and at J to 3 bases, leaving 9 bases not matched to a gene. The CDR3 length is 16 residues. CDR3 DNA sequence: TGTGCCTGGAGCCCCGAGGCTAGCGGGATCTACAATGAGCAGTTCTTC. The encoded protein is CAWSPEASGIYNEQFF.

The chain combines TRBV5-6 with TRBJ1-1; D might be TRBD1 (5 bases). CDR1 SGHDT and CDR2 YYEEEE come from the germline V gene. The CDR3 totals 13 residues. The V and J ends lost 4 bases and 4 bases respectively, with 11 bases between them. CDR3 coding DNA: TGTGCCAGCAGCATGACAGTTTTCACTGAAGCTTTCTTT. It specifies CASSMTVFTEAFF.

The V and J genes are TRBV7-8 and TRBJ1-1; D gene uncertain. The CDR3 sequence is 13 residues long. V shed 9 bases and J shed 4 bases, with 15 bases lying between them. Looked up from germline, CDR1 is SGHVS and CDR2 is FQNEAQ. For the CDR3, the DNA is TGTGCCAGTGGCGAAGGAGGGAGCACTGAAGCTTTCTTT. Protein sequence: CASGEGGSTEAFF.

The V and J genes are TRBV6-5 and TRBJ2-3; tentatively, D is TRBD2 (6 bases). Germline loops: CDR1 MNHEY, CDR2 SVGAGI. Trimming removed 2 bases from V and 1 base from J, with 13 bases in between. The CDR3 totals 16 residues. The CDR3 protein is CASSYGRSSRTDTQYF. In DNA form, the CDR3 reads TGTGCCAGCAGTTACGGGAGGTCTTCCCGCACAGATACGCAGTATTTT.

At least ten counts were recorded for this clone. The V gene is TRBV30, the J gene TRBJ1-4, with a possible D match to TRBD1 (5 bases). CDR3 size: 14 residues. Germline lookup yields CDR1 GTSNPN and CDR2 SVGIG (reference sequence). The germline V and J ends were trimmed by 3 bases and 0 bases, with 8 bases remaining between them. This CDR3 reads CAWSGGTTNEKLFF. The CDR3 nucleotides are TGTGCCTGGAGCGGGGGTACAACTAATGAAAAACTGTTTTTT.

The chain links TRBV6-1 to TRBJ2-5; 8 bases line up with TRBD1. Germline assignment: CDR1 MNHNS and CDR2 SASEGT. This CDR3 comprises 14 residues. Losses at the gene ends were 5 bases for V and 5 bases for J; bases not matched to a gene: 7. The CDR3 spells CASSYTGGLETQYF. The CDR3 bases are TGTGCCAGCAGTTATACAGGGGGACTCGAGACCCAGTACTTC.

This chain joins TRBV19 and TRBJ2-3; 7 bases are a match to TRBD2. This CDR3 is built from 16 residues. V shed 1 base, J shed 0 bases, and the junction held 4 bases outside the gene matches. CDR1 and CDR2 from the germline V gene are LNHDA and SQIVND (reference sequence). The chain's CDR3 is CASSIVASGSTDTQYF. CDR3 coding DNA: TGTGCCAGTAGTATAGTGGCTAGCGGTAGCACAGATACGCAGTATTTT.

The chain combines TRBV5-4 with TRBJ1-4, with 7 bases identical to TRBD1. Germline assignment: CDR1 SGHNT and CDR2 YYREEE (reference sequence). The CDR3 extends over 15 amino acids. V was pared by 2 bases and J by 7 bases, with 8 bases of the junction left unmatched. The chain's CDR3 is CASSFRTGQREKLFF. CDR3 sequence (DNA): TGTGCCAGCAGCTTCAGGACAGGACAACGTGAAAAACTGTTTTTT.

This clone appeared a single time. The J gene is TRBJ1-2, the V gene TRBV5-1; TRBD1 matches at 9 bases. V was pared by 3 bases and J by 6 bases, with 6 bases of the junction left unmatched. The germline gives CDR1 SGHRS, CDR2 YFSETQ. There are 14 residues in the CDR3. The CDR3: CASSSGQGTHGYTF. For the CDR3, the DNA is TGCGCCAGCAGCTCGGGACAGGGTACCCATGGCTACACCTTC.

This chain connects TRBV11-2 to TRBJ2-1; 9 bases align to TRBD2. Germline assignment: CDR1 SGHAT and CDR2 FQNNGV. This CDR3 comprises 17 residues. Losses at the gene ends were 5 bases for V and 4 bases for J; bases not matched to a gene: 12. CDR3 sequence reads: CASSPSRLAESYNEQFF. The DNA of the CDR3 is TGTGCCAGCAGCCCATCCCGACTAGCGGAGAGTTACAATGAGCAGTTCTTC.

The CDR3 is CATLGTGTREQYF. CDR3 DNA: TGTGCCACACTAGGGACAGGGACTAGAGAGCAGTACTTC. The rearrangement uses TRBV28 and TRBJ2-7; D perhaps matches TRBD1 (9 bases). The CDR3 runs to 13 residues. The germline gives CDR1 MDHEN, CDR2 SYDVKM. Trimming shortened V by 10 bases and J by 7 bases, and 20 bases separated the two germline ends.

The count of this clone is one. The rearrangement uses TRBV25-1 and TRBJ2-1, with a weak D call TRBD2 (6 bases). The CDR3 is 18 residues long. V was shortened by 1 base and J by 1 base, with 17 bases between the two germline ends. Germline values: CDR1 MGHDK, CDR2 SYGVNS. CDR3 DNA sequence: TGTGCCAGCAGTGAATCAGGTTTTGGCGGGGCTTCCTACAATGAGCAGTTCTTC. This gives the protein CASSESGFGGASYNEQFF.

CDR3 region: CASSLTYGGVYGYTF. The CDR3 bases are TGCGCCAGCAGCCTTACTTACGGGGGAGTCTATGGCTACACCTTC. V gene TRBV4-1 combines with J gene TRBJ1-2, with D maybe TRBD1 (5 bases). Germline loops: CDR1 MGHRA, CDR2 YSYEKL. Trimming took off 4 bases at V and 4 bases at J, with 16 bases between the two ends. The CDR3 runs to 15 residues.

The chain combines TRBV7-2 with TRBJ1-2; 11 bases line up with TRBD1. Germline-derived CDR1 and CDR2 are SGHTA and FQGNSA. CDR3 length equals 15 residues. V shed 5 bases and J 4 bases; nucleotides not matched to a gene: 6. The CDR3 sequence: CASSLGTGGPYGYTF. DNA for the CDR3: TGTGCCAGCAGCCTAGGGACAGGGGGTCCCTATGGCTACACCTTC.

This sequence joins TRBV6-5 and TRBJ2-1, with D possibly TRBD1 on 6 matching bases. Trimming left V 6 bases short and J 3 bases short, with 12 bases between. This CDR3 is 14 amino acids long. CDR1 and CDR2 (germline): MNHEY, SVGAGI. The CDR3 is CASRPTGNYNEQFF. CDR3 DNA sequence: TGTGCCAGCAGACCCACAGGGAACTACAATGAGCAGTTCTTC.

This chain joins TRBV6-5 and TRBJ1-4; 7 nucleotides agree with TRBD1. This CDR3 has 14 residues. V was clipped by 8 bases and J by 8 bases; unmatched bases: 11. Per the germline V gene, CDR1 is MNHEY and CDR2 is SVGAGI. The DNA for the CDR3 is TGTGCCAGCTCTGTCGGGGCAGGGGGAGAAAAACTGTTTTTT. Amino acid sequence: CASSVGAGGEKLFF.

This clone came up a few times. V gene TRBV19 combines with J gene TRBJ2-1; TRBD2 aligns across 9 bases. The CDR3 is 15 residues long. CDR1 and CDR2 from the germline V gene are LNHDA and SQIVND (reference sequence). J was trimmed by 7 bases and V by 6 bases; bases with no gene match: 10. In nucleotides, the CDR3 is TGTGCCAGTAGCAGCCGAGCGGGGGGCCTTAATGAGCAGTTCTTC. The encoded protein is CASSSRAGGLNEQFF.